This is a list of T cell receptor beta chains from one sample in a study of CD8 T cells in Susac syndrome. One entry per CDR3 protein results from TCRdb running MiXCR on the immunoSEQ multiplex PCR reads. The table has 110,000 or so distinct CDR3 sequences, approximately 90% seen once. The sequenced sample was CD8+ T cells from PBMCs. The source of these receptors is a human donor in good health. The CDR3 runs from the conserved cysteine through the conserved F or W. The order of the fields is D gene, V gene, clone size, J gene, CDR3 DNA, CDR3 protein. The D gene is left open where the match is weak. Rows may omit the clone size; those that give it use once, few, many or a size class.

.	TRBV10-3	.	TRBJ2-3	TGTGCCATCGGGCTCACAGATACGCAGTATTTT	CAIGLTDTQYF
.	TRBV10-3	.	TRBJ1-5	TGTGCCATCAGTGCTGGGACCGGCTTTTCCAATCAGCCCCAGCATTTT	CAISAGTGFSNQPQHF
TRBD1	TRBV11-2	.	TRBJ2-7	TGTGCCAGCAGCCCAGAGAGGGACAGGGCTTCCCACGAGCAGTACTTC	CASSPERDRASHEQYF
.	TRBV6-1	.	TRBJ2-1	TGTGCCAGCAGGGGTACGGGCAGCTCCTACAATGAGCAGTTCTTC	CASRGTGSSYNEQFF
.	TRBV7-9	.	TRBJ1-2	TGTGCCAGCAGCTCCCCGGACAGAATAACCTATGGCTACACCTTC	CASSSPDRITYGYTF
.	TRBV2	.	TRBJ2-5	TGTGCCAGCAAGTTACAAGAGACCCAGTACTTC	CASKLQETQYF
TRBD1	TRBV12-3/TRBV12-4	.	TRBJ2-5	TGTGCCAGCACCCTTGGTATCGGGACAGGGGGAGAGACCCAGTACTTC	CASTLGIGTGGETQYF
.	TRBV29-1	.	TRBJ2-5	TGCAGCGTTGCAGGGGCGAGGGAGACCCAGTACTTC	CSVAGARETQYF
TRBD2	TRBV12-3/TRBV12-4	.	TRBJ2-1	TGTGCCAGCATTAGTGGGACTAGCGGGAGTACCGAGCAGTTCTTC	CASISGTSGSTEQFF
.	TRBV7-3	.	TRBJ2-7	TGTGCCAGCAGCTTAACTACCGCGGACGAGCAGTACTTC	CASSLTTADEQYF
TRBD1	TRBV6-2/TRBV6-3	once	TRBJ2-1	TGTGCCAGCAGCGACAGGGACCATCAAGTAGATGAGCAGTTCTTC	CASSDRDHQVDEQFF
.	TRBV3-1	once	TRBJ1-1	TGTGCCAGCAGCCACTACACTGAAGCTTTCTTT	CASSHYTEAFF
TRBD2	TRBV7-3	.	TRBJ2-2	TGTGCCAGCAGCGGACAAACTAGCGGGGTTAAGGCCGGGGAGCTGTTTTTT	CASSGQTSGVKAGELFF
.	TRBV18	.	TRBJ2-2	TGTGCCAGCTCACCCCTACAGGGAGAGGGCCGGGAGCTGTTTTTT	CASSPLQGEGRELFF
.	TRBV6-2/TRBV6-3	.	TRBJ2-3	TGTGCCAGCAGAAACGGGGATACGCAGTATTTT	CASRNGDTQYF
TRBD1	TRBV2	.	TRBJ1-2	TGTGCCAGCAGTGAAGGACAGGGGCTTGGCTACACCTTC	CASSEGQGLGYTF
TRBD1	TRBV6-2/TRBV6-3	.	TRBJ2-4	TGTGCCAGCAGCCTGGGGACAGGGAGTCTTCTAGCCAAAAACATTCAGTACTTC	CASSLGTGSLLAKNIQYF
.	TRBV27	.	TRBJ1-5	TGTGCCAGCAGTTTATCGGGCAGGGGAACAAGCAATCAGCCCCAGCATTTT	CASSLSGRGTSNQPQHF
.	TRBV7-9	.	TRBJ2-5	TGTGCCAGCAGCCAGGGGGGGGAGACCCAGTACTTC	CASSQGGETQYF
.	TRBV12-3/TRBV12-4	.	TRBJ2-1	TGTGCCAGCAGTTTACTCTCGGAGGGGGCGTACAATGAGCAGTTCTTC	CASSLLSEGAYNEQFF
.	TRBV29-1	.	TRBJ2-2	TGCAGCGTCTCTCTACTTGGGAACGCCGGGGAGCTGTTTTTT	CSVSLLGNAGELFF
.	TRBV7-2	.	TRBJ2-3	TGTGCCAGCAGCTTAAGGCGTGGGGGCGGAGATACGCAGTATTTT	CASSLRRGGGDTQYF
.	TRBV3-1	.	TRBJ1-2	TGTGCCAGCAGCCCTCGAGGGATCCGGGGGTATGGCTACACCTTC	CASSPRGIRGYGYTF
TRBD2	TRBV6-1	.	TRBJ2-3	TGTGCCAGCAGCCCACTCCGGCCGGGACTAGCGTATCCCAGTGATACGCAGTATTTT	CASSPLRPGLAYPSDTQYF
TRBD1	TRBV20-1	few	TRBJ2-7	TGCAGTGCAAGGGACAGGAATTACGAGCAGTACTTC	CSARDRNYEQYF
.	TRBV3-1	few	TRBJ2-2	TGTGCCAGCAGTCGAGGAGGGAACACCGGGGAGCTGTTTTTT	CASSRGGNTGELFF
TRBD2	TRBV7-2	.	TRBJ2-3	TGTGCCAGCAGCTTAGCTGTGACTAGCGGTAAAGATACGCAGTATTTT	CASSLAVTSGKDTQYF
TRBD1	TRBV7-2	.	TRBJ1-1	TGTGCCAGCAGCTATAGTAGGAGGGGGCAGAACACTGAAGCTTTCTTT	CASSYSRRGQNTEAFF
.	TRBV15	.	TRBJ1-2	TGTGCCACCAGCAGAGACCAGGGGAACTATGGCTACACCTTC	CATSRDQGNYGYTF
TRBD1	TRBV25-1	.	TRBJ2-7	TGTGCCAGCGTGAGGACAGGGATCTACGAGCAGTACTTC	CASVRTGIYEQYF
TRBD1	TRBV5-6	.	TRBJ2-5	TGTGCCAGCAGCTCCGGACAGGCGAAAGAGACCCAGTACTTC	CASSSGQAKETQYF
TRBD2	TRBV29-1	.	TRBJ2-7	TGCAGCGTTGTACCAGCGGGAGGGGGCCCTGTATACTTC	CSVVPAGGGPVYF
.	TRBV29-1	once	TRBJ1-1	TGCAGCGTGAGGGGGGGCCCGGGCGCTGAAGCTTTCTTT	CSVRGGPGAEAFF
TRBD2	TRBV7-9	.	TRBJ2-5	TGTGCCAGCAGTCCGTCGGGGGGACAAGAGACCCAGTACTTC	CASSPSGGQETQYF
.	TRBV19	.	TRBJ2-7	TGTGCCAGTAGTATATGGGCAGCAGTAGATATCCACGAGCAGTACTTC	CASSIWAAVDIHEQYF
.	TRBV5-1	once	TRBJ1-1	TGCGCCAGCAGCTTGGAGGGACTACTTGAAGCTTTCTTT	CASSLEGLLEAFF
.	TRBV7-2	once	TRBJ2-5	TGTGCCAGCAGCTTAGGCGGGTTAGAGACCCAGTACTTC	CASSLGGLETQYF
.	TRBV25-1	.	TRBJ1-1	TGTGCCAGCAGTGGCGGTACAAGAGCTTTCTTT	CASSGGTRAFF
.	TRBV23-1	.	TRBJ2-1	TGCGCCAGCAGTCAGCCCGGGGGGCACAATGAGCAGTTCTTC	CASSQPGGHNEQFF
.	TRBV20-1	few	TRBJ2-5	TGCAGTGCTTCAGGGACTGCCCAAGAGACCCAGTACTTC	CSASGTAQETQYF
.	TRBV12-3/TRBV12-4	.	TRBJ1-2	TGTGCCAGCAGGGAGACATTTGGCTACACCTTC	CASRETFGYTF
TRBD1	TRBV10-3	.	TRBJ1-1	TGTGCCATCAGCCACGGACAGGGAAACACTGAAGCTTTCTTT	CAISHGQGNTEAFF
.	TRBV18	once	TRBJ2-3	TGTGCCAGCTCACCACGCACCAGGGGGGGCACAGATACGCAGTATTTT	CASSPRTRGGTDTQYF
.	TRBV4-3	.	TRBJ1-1	TGCGCCAGCAGCCAGAGGGTTTCCGCTGAAGCTTTCTTT	CASSQRVSAEAFF
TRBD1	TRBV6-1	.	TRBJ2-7	TGTGCCAGCAGTGAAGACAGGGGCTGGTACGAGCAGTACTTC	CASSEDRGWYEQYF
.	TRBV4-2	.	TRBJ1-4	TGTGCCAGCAGCCAGAGGTCGGAGGCTAATGAAAAACTGTTTTTT	CASSQRSEANEKLFF